The T cell receptor beta chain under discussion was sequenced for a study of beta chain features in type 1 diabetes. General study findings and limits: Significant though moderate, a shortening of TCRB CDR3s appeared in all four CD4+ subsets of Type 1 diabetes patients. A potential influence of HLA type upon TCRB rearrangement remained unresolved herein. When VDJ junctions were examined, type 1 diabetes patients showed fewer insertions and more deletions.

With regard to this clone: Its cognate antigen is unknown.

Expressed TCRB transcripts got sequenced, as all isolated RNA was reverse transcribed. This table comes from immunoSEQ multiplex PCR, and its TCRdb copy is limited to in-frame clones, with some not included. The table lists 600,000 to 700,000 clones, roughly 12% of them singletons. This TCR was recovered from a man aged 25 to 45 with type 1 diabetes. Sequencing was performed on naive CD4+ T cells from blood.

CDR3 nucleotide sequence: TGTGCCTTAGGGACAGGGGGTCCCTACGAGCAGTACTTC. It is translated as CALGTGGPYEQYF. The genes are TRBV30 and TRBJ2-7; 11 bases are shared with TRBD1. The CDR3 totals 13 residues. Germline-derived CDR1 and CDR2 are GTSNPN and SVGIG (reference sequence). Trimming removed 7 bases from V and 2 bases from J; junction bases left unmatched: 4.